The rows below give T cell receptor beta chains drawn from one sample of a study of graft-versus-host responses after intestinal transplantation. Method: immunoSEQ multiplex PCR; TCRdb's copy keeps in-frame clones and lacks some. There are almost 85,000 clones in the sample; 91% occur only once, and more than 0.075% lies in the top ten. Antigen specificity for these receptors is unknown. This material consisted of unstimulated CD4+ T cells sorted from spleen or lymph node cells, taken before intestinal transplant. These TCRs come from a human donor who received an intestinal transplant. The CDR3 runs from the conserved cysteine through the conserved F or W. A D gene is named only where the DNA matches it firmly. The size entry is marked missing in some rows and otherwise reads once, few, many or a size class.

size,J,V,D,DNA,CDR3
.,TRBJ2-3,TRBV18,TRBD2,TGTGCCAGCTCGCCTCGGCTAGCGGGGATCACAGATACGCAGTATTTT,CASSPRLAGITDTQYF
.,TRBJ1-2,TRBV5-1,.,TGCGCCAGCAGCTACGAGTCTTACAGGGGCTACACCTTC,CASSYESYRGYTF
.,TRBJ2-1,TRBV9,TRBD2,TGTGCCAGCAGCGTAGCTAGCGGGGGCCCATACAATGAGCAGTTCTTC,CASSVASGGPYNEQFF
.,TRBJ2-1,TRBV19,TRBD1,TGTGCCAGCACCGGGACAGCCTACAATGAGCAGTTCTTC,CASTGTAYNEQFF
.,TRBJ1-2,TRBV12-5,TRBD1,TGTGCTACCGGGACAGGGGGGAGCTATGGCTACACCTTC,CATGTGGSYGYTF
once,TRBJ2-3,TRBV18,TRBD2,TGTGCCAGCTCACAGCGGGGGGCCCCCAATTTT,CASSQRGAPNF
.,TRBJ2-7,TRBV11-2,.,TGTGCCAGCAGCCCCGGGCCAGGGAAGGGCTACGAGCAGTACTTC,CASSPGPGKGYEQYF
.,TRBJ1-1,TRBV27,.,TGTGCCAGCAGTTTGGGGTTGGGGGCGCGGACTGAAGCTTTCTTT,CASSLGLGARTEAFF
.,TRBJ2-3,TRBV7-2,TRBD1,TGTGCCAGCAGCTTAGTCAGGAGAGGGACAGGGGCTACAGATACGCAGTATTTT,CASSLVRRGTGATDTQYF
.,TRBJ2-1,TRBV6-6,TRBD1,TGTGCCAGCAGTCGACCGGGACAGGGATCCTACAATGAGCAGTTCTTC,CASSRPGQGSYNEQFF
.,TRBJ2-5,TRBV18,.,TGTGCCAGCTCACCACGACTGGGCGGGCGACAAGAGACCCAGTACTTC,CASSPRLGGRQETQYF
few,TRBJ1-4,TRBV10-2,.,TGCGCCAGCAGACTTACAGGGAACACTGTTGGTGAAAAACTGTTTTTT,CASRLTGNTVGEKLFF
.,TRBJ2-1,TRBV19,.,TGTGCCAGTAGTATGAAGTTTAAGGGGGTGCCCTACAATGAGCAGTTCTTC,CASSMKFKGVPYNEQFF
few,TRBJ1-5,TRBV6-5,.,TGTGCCAGCAGGTCAGGGGTGGACCAGCCCCAGCATTTT,CASRSGVDQPQHF
.,TRBJ1-3,TRBV7-2,TRBD1,TGTGCCAGCAGCTCCGGACAGGGAAGAGGAAACACCATATATTTT,CASSSGQGRGNTIYF
.,TRBJ1-2,TRBV7-2,.,TGTGCCAGCAGCTTAGGTCAGGGCTTGTATGGCTACACCTTC,CASSLGQGLYGYTF
.,TRBJ1-1,TRBV5-1,.,TGCGCCAGCAGCTTGGAAGTGAACTTTCCGGCTTTCTTT,CASSLEVNFPAFF
.,TRBJ1-2,TRBV7-9,TRBD1,TGTGCCAGCAGCTCCGACAGGGAGGATGGCTACACCTTC,CASSSDREDGYTF
.,TRBJ1-6,TRBV18,TRBD1,TGTGCCAGCTCAGCGACCCCGGGACAGGGCGTATCACCCCTCCACTTT,CASSATPGQGVSPLHF
.,TRBJ1-1,TRBV5-4,.,TGTGCCAGCAGCTTGGACAGGAACACTGAAGCTTTCTTT,CASSLDRNTEAFF
.,TRBJ2-3,TRBV10-3,.,TGTGCCACTGGGGGGGCTGGCACAGATACGCAGTATTTT,CATGGAGTDTQYF
.,TRBJ2-2,TRBV9,TRBD1,TGTGCCAGCAGCGCAGGCCGACAGGGGAATACCGGGGAGCTGTTTTTT,CASSAGRQGNTGELFF
once,TRBJ1-6,TRBV18,TRBD1,TGTGCCAGCTCACCCGGGACAGGCATTAATTCACCCCTCCACTTT,CASSPGTGINSPLHF
once,TRBJ2-7,TRBV4-1,TRBD1,TGCGCCAGCAGCCAAGAACAGGGGGTAGATTACGAGCAGTACTTC,CASSQEQGVDYEQYF
.,TRBJ2-7,TRBV7-6,.,TGTGCCAGTTCTAGTTTCGACGAGCAGTACTTC,CASSSFDEQYF
.,TRBJ2-2,TRBV6-5,TRBD2,TGTGCCAGCAGTTACCGGGGGGGCACCGGGGAGCTGTTTTTT,CASSYRGGTGELFF
once,TRBJ2-2,TRBV19,TRBD1,TGTGCCAGTTCGCGACAGGGGGGCGGGGAGCTGTTTTTT,CASSRQGGGELFF
.,TRBJ1-2,TRBV4-1,TRBD1,TGCGCCAGCAGCCAACCTGGGAAGGGACAGACCTATGGCTACACCTTC,CASSQPGKGQTYGYTF
.,TRBJ2-2,TRBV2,TRBD1,TGTGCCAGCAGTCCGACAGGGAAGGCTTTCGCCGGGGAGCTGTTTTTT,CASSPTGKAFAGELFF
.,TRBJ2-4,TRBV2,TRBD2,TGTGCCAGCAGTACGCGAGCGGGGGTGAGAATAGCCAAAAACATTCAGTACTTC,CASSTRAGVRIAKNIQYF
.,TRBJ2-2,TRBV19,.,TGTGCCAGTAGTATAGGGTGGTCGGGAACGAACACCGGGGAGCTGTTTTTT,CASSIGWSGTNTGELFF
.,TRBJ2-2,TRBV2,.,TGTGCCAGTACCGGGACACCTCGGAGCGGGGAGCTGTTTTTT,CASTGTPRSGELFF
.,TRBJ2-5,TRBV7-8,TRBD1,TGTGCCAGCAGCTCAGTGACAGGGCTGGGGGAGACCCAGTACTTC,CASSSVTGLGETQYF